The subject of this entry is one T cell receptor (beta chain). This record belongs to a study of blood T cell repertoires in COVID-19. The wider study: COVID-19 samples collected from the United States, Italy and Spain covered acute and convalescent phases. Sample material is recorded as cDNA or gDNA derived from T cells, B-cell-depleted T cells, or PBMCs.

Study processing details: Reference gene primers were amplified, and this amplification served to estimate nucleated cell counts. Profiling relied on immunoSEQ multiplex PCR, and the TCRdb table lists in-frame clones only, not all of them. Clonal size and the V and J genes are those of that table, whereas D and trimming came from the DNA. The sample has 650,000 to 800,000 clones, about nine tenths seen once. Material: peripheral blood. This sequence was found in a woman between 18 and 29 years old with acute or convalescent COVID-19.

CDR3 in DNA: TGTGCCAGCAGTCGCGCCATTGAAGCTTTCTTT. This codes for CASSRAIEAFF. The chain joins TRBV6-2 or TRBV6-3 to TRBJ1-1; D is unresolved. Trimming cost V 5 bases and J 7 bases, with 8 bases left between them. CDR3 length: 11 residues. CDR1 MNHEY and CDR2 SVGEGT come from the germline V gene.